This T cell receptor (beta chain) was recovered during a study of monozygotic twins with inflammatory bowel disease (dated by TCRdb to between 2017 and 2020). Regarding the study in general: In total, approximately 28 monozygotic twin pairs made up the full study: 19 Danish pairs, all IBD-discordant, plus nine German pairs, of which four were IBD-concordant and five were IBD-discordant. Each individual had, on average, about 151 000 unique TCRalpha sequences and 181 000 unique TCRbeta sequences available for analysis. Disease-associated traits were sought mainly through comparisons between IBD patients and their genetically identical healthy co-twins within discordant pairs.

Inclusive of the bounding cysteine and phenylalanine, the CDR3 is 13 residues long. A DNA sequence was not provided. Reading the germline V gene (reference sequence) gives CDR1 GTSNPN and CDR2 SVGIG. The library was produced with 5' RACE. The input for every TCR library was 3500 ng of total RNA. For each sample, cDNA synthesis was carried out in eight separate reactions using SMARTScribe reverse transcriptase. During cDNA synthesis, unique molecular identifiers containing a 6-nucleotide sample barcode were introduced by template switching. Amplification of TCRalpha and TCRbeta cDNA involved two nested PCRs of 16 and 9 cycles, and each PCR was followed by bead purification. Before amplification, the cDNA was both treated with uracil DNA-glycosylase and purified with the QIAquick PCR purification kit. In the second PCR, Illumina TruSeq-compatible adapters and sample-specific barcodes were added. TapeStation and Qubit were used to check library quality and concentration, and 5 ng of each library went into the pool. Pooled libraries were sequenced on an Illumina HiSeq2500 single-index Rapid Run with 2 x 100 bp reads and custom sequencing primers. The original methods were these. PCR and sequencing errors were corrected by UMI-based consensus assembly using MiGEC version 1.2.6. MiXCR version 2.1.1 handled V(D)J alignment, clonotype assembly and CDR3 extraction. Normalisation of gene usage, clonotype sharing and MAIT/NKT TCR abundance was achieved by analysing the top 1000, 10 000 and 20 000 clonotypes per sample. Diversity was computed as the inverse Simpson index with the vegan R package after downsampling to 27 000 UMIs. Statistical testing used paired Mann-Whitney U tests on the discordant twin pairs and applied Benjamini-Hochberg correction for multiple testing. After reprocessing by TCRdb, each CDR3 protein sequence is one entry, and no DNA is given. The V and J calls were determined by TCRdb, not by the authors. In this sample's table one finds approximately 390,000 distinct CDR3 sequences. Around 2.4% of the sample comes from the top ten.

From each donor, an approximately 2.5 ml peripheral blood sample was collected into PAXgene tubes and kept at -80 degrees C. Total RNA was isolated from whole blood with the PAXgene blood miRNA kit on an automated QIAcube, without T cell sorting. Peripheral blood from monozygotic twin pairs who were concordant or discordant for inflammatory bowel disease underwent deep TCRalpha and TCRbeta repertoire profiling using unique molecular barcoding. Smoking habits were recorded for all twin pairs, with individuals classified as current, former or never smokers. Study-level results and caveats: No single strong signal or clonotype linked to IBD turned up in the results, so the idea that one exists was not supported. Because patients received different immunosuppressive treatments, the repertoires may have picked up extra background noise and variability between individuals. Measured by the inverse Simpson index, TCRbeta repertoire diversity was lower in IBD patients than in their healthy co-twins. No difference in repertoire similarity was observed between concordant and discordant twins, possibly owing to limited statistical power. Distinction between different T cell subtypes could not be achieved in the analysis. IBD patients shared fewer clonotypes with other individuals than healthy twins did, most markedly in patients showing signs of disease activity.

Worth noting for this clonotype: The antigen it recognizes is unknown.

The source of this sequence is a human donor with ulcerative colitis or Crohn's disease, or a healthy co-twin of an affected twin (not recorded which). Sequencing input: blood. This chain joins TRBV30 to TRBJ2-7; the D gene TCRdb calls, TRBD2, cannot be checked with no DNA. CDR3 loop: CASTRTSPSEQYF.